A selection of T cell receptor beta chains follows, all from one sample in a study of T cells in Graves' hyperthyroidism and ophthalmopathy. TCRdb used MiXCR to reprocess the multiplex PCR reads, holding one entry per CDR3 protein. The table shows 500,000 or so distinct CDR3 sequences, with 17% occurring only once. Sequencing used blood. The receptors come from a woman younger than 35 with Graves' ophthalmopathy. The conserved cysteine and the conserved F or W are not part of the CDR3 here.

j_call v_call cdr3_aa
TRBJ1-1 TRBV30 AWSVGVTNTEAF
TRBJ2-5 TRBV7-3 ASSADRTQETQY
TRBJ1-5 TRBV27 ASSVSGNQPQH
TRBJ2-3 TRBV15 ATSSPKSTDTQY
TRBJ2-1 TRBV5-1 ASSFPDRSDEQF
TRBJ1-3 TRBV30 AWSGGTSSGNTIY
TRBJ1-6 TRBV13 ASSVGNSPLH
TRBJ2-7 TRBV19 ATENRAQSPYEQY
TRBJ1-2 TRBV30 AWSGFRDGYT
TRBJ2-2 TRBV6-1 ASSVGANTGELF
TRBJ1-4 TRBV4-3 ASSQDWAQGYEKLF
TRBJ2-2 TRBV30 AWNVWPGELF
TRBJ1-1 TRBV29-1 SVTGGGTEAF
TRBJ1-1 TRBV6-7 ASSSPGGRWAF
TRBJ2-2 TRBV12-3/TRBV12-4 ASSFSLSGELF
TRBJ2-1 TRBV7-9 ASSLVVDQYDEQF
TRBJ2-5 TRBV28 ASSTLAGGAWQETQY
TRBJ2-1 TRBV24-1 ATSTSDEQF
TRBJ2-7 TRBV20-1 SAIRLAGDEQY
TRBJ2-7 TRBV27 ASTAGTLYEQY
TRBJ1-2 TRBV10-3 AISVGDRANYGYT
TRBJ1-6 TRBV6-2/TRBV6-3 ASSYSTDSGNSPLH
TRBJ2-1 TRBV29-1 SVEGVTRRSYNEQF
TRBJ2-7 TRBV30 AWSRRDYEQY
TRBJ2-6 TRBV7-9 ASSAGVSGANVLT
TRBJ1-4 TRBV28 ASTLGQGLLPTNEKLF
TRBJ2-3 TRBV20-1 SARDTSAGPDTQY
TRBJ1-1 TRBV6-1 ASSADLTEAF
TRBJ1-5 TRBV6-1 ASSLDTGGSQPQH
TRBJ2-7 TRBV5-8 ASSLGPDISYEQY
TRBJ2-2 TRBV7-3 ASSTGRSTGELF
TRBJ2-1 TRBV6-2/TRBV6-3 ASRTSLSYNEQF
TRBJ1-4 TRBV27 ASSSTGADEKLF
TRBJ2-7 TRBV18 ASSRGQVSYEQY
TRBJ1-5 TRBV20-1 SASGGRRAYSNQPQH
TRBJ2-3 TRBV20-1 SASPFHGGTDTQY
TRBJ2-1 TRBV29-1 SAELVEHDYNEQF
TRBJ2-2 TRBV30 AWTLAGMETGELF
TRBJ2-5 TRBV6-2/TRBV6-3 ASSYSILAGERETQY
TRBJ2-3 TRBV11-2 ASSSAGILDTQY
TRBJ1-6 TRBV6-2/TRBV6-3 ASSYSLGTDLSSYNSPLH
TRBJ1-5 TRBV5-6 ASSLGGESQH
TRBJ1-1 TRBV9 ASSAQAAAGTEAF
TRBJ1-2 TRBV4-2 ASSQAGDYGYT
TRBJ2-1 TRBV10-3 AISPGSSYNEQF
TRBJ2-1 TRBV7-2 ASTPLRRGSYNEQF
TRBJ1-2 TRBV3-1 ASSQDHRGHGYT
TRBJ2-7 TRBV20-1 SARDSPGTSGGYEQY
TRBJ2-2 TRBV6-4 ASSDGNTGELF
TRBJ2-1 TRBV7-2 ASSVAGGEYNEQF
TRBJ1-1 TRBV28 ASSHTGWSEAF
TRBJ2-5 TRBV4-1 ASSQGHLNLEETQY
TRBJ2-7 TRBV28 ASSKERLHEQY
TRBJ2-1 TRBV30 AWSGRTSGSWSSYNEQF
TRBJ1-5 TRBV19 ASFSGQRNQPQH
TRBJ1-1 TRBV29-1 SAMDRSANTEAF
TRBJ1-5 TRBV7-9 ASSPLTGDQPQH